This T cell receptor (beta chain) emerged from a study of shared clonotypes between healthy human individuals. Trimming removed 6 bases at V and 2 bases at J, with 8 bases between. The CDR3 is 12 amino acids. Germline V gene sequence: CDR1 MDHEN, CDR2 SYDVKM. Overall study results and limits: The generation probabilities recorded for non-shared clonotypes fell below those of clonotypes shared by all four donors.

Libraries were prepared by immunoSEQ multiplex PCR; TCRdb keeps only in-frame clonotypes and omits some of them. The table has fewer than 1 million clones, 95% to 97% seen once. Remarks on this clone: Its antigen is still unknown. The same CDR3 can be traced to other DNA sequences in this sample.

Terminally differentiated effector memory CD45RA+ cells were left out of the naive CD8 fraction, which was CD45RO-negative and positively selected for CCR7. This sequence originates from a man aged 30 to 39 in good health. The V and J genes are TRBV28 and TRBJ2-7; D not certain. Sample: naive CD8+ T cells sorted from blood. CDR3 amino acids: CASSPGPYEQYF. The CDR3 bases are TGTGCCAGCAGCCCCGGCCCCTACGAGCAGTACTTC.